What follows are 7 T cell receptor beta chains derived from one specimen sequenced in a study of CD8 T cells in ankylosing spondylitis. TCRdb analysed the 5' RACE reads with MiXCR anew, one entry per CDR3 protein. The data show almost 250,000 distinct CDR3 sequences, with around 32% seen just once and 4% to 5.5% held by the top ten. Material for sequencing was blood, either unsorted or a sorted T cell fraction (not recorded which). Receptors originate from a male donor with ankylosing spondylitis or in good health (not recorded which).

The rearrangement joins TRBV12-3 or TRBV12-4 to TRBJ1-2, with D unclear. Trimming took off 6 bases at V and 4 bases at J, with 6 bases between the two ends. The CDR3 contains 11 residues. The CDR3 bases are TGTGCCAGCAGGGGTCTCTATGGCTACACCTTC. Translating gives CASRGLYGYTF.

This clonotype was picked up a small number of times. The chain links TRBV29-1 to TRBJ2-6, with D possibly matching TRBD2 (5 bases). Germline-derived CDR1 and CDR2 are SQVTM and ANQGSEA. V dropped 0 bases and J dropped 0 bases, with 12 bases sitting between them. There are 17 residues in the CDR3. The CDR3 region has the DNA TGCAGCGTTGAAGATTGGATCCGGGACTCTGGGGCCAACGTCCTGACTTTC. Translation gives CSVEDWIRDSGANVLTF.

This clonotype was observed a handful of times. The rearrangement links TRBV12-3 or TRBV12-4 to TRBJ1-1; D is unclear. Trimming took off 3 bases at V and 0 bases at J, with 14 bases between the two ends. The CDR3 extends over 16 amino acids. The CDR3 here is CASSFEDLDVNTEAFF. CDR3 nucleotides: TGTGCCAGCAGTTTCGAAGACTTAGATGTGAACACTGAAGCTTTCTTT.

This clonotype was seen more than once but under ten times. This chain joins TRBV29-1 and TRBJ2-2; D not certain. The CDR3 runs to 14 residues. Deletions cut 0 bases from V and 1 base from J, with 6 bases between. Germline V gene data show CDR1 as SQVTM and CDR2 as ANQGSEA. CDR3 amino acids: CSVEDTENTGELFF. CDR3 nucleotides: TGCAGCGTTGAAGATACTGAGAACACCGGGGAGCTGTTTTTT.

The sample holds a few counts of this clonotype. The chain carries TRBV27 and TRBJ1-1, with 7 bases aligning to TRBD1. CDR1 and CDR2 from the germline V gene are MNHEY and SMNVEV (reference sequence). V shed 2 bases and J 3 bases; nucleotides not matched to a gene: 3. CDR3 length equals 14 residues. DNA for the CDR3: TGTGCCAGCAGTTTAAGGGGGCGGTACACTGAAGCTTTCTTT. Translation gives CASSLRGRYTEAFF.

The CDR3 nucleotides are TGCAGTGCTAGTAGGCAGTTGAGGGAGACCCAGTACTTC. This codes for CSASRQLRETQYF. The chain couples TRBV20-1 to TRBJ2-5; no clear D gene. This CDR3 contains 13 residues. In germline, CDR1 is DFQATT, CDR2 SNEGSKA (reference sequence). Deletions cut 3 bases from V and 5 bases from J, with 13 bases between.

The rearrangement joins TRBV2 to TRBJ1-1; D call uncertain. Per germline, CDR1 SNHLY and CDR2 FYNNEI. V lost 10 bases and J 5 bases, leaving 20 bases between the germline ends. CDR3 size: 14 residues. In DNA, the CDR3 is TGTGCCACCAGATTTCGGGGTGGTACGACTGAAGCTTTCTTT. The encoded protein is CATRFRGGTTEAFF. Full variable domain (remainder filled in from reference TRBV2 and TRBJ1-1): EPEVTQTPSHQVTQMGQEVILRCVPISNHLYFYWYRQILGQKVEFLVSFYNNEISEKSEIFDDQFSVERPDGSNFTLKIRSTKLEDSAMYFCATRFRGGTTEAFFGQGTRLTVV.